This TCR beta chain was profiled in a study of T cell repertoires in cytomegalovirus infection. As for the study in general: Based on public TCR beta signatures, there were indications of CMV infection and of a matching HLA type.

General study results and limits: Cumulative frequency of public TCR beta families picked out carriers of CMV plus the relevant HLA. Ex vivo, HLA-C-restricted CMV-specific TCR beta clonotypes prevailed over the rest of the response.

Using its own MiXCR run on the reads, TCRdb lists one record per CDR3 protein. The data show some 200,000 distinct CDR3 sequences, roughly 9% seen once. This clonotype was detected many times. What it binds is not known. The CDR3 consists of 15 residues. Trimming took off 5 bases at V and 2 bases at J, with 13 bases between the two ends. Germline V lookup: CDR1 SGHAT, CDR2 FQNNGV. The V and J genes are TRBV11-2 and TRBJ1-3; maybe TRBD1 (6 bases). Sequenced input: PBMCs. The origin of this receptor is a human donor in good health (CMV status not recorded). Some clones in this sample may be carry-over from other donors' samples. The CDR3 loop is CASSPTPGAGNTIYF. DNA of the CDR3: TGTGCCAGCAGCCCGACCCCAGGGGCTGGAAACACCATATATTTT.